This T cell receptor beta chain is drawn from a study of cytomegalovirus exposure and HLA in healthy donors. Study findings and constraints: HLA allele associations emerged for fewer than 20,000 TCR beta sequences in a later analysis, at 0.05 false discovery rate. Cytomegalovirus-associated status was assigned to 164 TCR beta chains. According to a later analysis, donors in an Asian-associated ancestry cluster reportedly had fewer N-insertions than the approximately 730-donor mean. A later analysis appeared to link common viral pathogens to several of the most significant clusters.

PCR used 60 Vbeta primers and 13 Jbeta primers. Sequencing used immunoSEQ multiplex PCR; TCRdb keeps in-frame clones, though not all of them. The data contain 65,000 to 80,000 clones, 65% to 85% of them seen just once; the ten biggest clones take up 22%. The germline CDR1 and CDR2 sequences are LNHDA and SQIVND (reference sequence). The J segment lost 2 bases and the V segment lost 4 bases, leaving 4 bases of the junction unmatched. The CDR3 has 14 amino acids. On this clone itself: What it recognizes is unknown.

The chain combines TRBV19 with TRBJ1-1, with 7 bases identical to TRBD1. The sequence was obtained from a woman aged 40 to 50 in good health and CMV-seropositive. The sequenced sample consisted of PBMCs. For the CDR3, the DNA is TGTGCCAGTAGTACGCGACAGGGAAACACTGAAGCTTTCTTT. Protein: CASSTRQGNTEAFF. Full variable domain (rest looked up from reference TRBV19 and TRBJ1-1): DGGITQSPKYLFRKEGQNVTLSCEQNLNHDAMYWYRQDPGQGLRLIYYSQIVNDFQKGDIAEGYSVSREKKESFPLTVTSAQKNPTAFYLCASSTRQGNTEAFFGQGTRLTVV.